Below, 26 T cell receptor beta chains from the same sample are listed, as sequenced in a study of blood T cell repertoires in COVID-19 (dated by TCRdb to 2018 to 2020). Library creation used the immunoSEQ multiplex PCR assay. TCRdb took this table from immuneACCESS and kept in-frame rearrangements with V and J called. Such tables lack part of the clones; where checked against another copy, unresolved V genes explain under half of the gap, and the rest is unexplained. The sample profile shows around 120,000 clones; 65% to 85% of them were found once. Approximately 2% of the sample is taken by the ten largest. Sample: peripheral blood. These receptors came from a man between 65 and 79 years old with acute or convalescent COVID-19.

This chain links TRBV19 with TRBJ1-2; TRBD1 aligns across 7 bases. Unmatched junction bases numbered 7, after V lost 5 bases and J lost 4 bases. The CDR3 contains 14 residues. CDR1 and CDR2 (germline): LNHDA, SQIVND (reference sequence). In DNA form, the CDR3 reads TGTGCCAGTAGTCCGGGAAACAGGGGCTATGGCTACACCTTC. Its translation: CASSPGNRGYGYTF.

The rearrangement uses TRBV18 and TRBJ1-4, with a tentative D call TRBD1 (5 bases). Looked up from germline, CDR1 is KGHSH and CDR2 is LQKENI. There are 15 residues in the CDR3. Trimming stripped 10 bases from V and 4 bases from J, with 19 bases between. As DNA, the CDR3 is TGTGCCACCTCGACTCGGGGGGGATTTAATGAAAAACTGTTTTTT. It codes for CATSTRGGFNEKLFF.

The chain joins TRBV6-5 to TRBJ2-1, with D unresolved. CDR1 MNHEY and CDR2 SVGAGI come from the germline V gene. Trimming removed 5 bases at V and 8 bases at J, with 19 bases between. This CDR3 has 15 residues. CDR3 loop: CASSPLIPGIDEQFF. In DNA, the CDR3 is TGTGCCAGCAGTCCTCTTATACCCGGTATCGATGAGCAGTTCTTC.

The V call is TRBV5-4, the J call TRBJ2-1; possibly TRBD2 for D (6 bases). The CDR3 runs 17 residues. The germline CDR1 and CDR2 sequences are SGHNT and YYREEE (reference sequence). V lost 4 bases, J lost 7 bases, and 24 bases lay in between. CDR3 region: CASSPTGAASVGNEQFF. The DNA for the CDR3 is TGTGCCAGCAGCCCTACCGGCGCGGCTAGCGTAGGGAATGAGCAGTTCTTC.

V gene TRBV11-2 combines with J gene TRBJ1-6, with D perhaps TRBD1 (5 bases). The V end was cut by 2 bases, the J end by 9 bases, with 11 bases between. The CDR3 is made up of 14 amino acids. Germline CDR1 SGHAT, CDR2 FQNNGV. The CDR3 protein is CASSLSRVGSPLHF. As DNA, the CDR3 is TGTGCCAGCAGCTTAAGCAGGGTCGGTTCACCCCTCCACTTT.

CDR3 residues: CTSSHLLPWGGATNEKLFF. CDR3 DNA: TGCACCAGCAGCCACCTATTACCTTGGGGGGGTGCTACTAATGAAAAACTGTTTTTT. V is TRBV1 and J is TRBJ1-4. TRBV1 is a pseudogene. The CDR3 is made up of 19 amino acids.

The chain is built from TRBV7-3 and TRBJ2-3; D not resolved. V was cut by 3 bases and J by 2 bases, with 6 bases left in between. The CDR3 is 13 amino acids. Germline V gene data show CDR1 as SGHTA and CDR2 as FQGTGA. The CDR3 DNA is TGTGCCAGCAGCTTGGTCTACACAGATACGCAGTATTTT. Translation: CASSLVYTDTQYF.

This chain connects TRBV27 to TRBJ1-5; tentatively, D is TRBD1 (6 bases). V was clipped by 3 bases and J by 6 bases, with 12 bases between them. The CDR3 has 14 residues. Germline V gene lookup returns CDR1 MNHEY and CDR2 SMNVEV (reference sequence). Here the CDR3 reads CASSLGARRQPQHF. Here the CDR3 DNA reads TGTGCCAGCAGTTTGGGGGCACGGCGTCAGCCCCAGCATTTT.

This clone occurred once. The rearrangement joins TRBV28 to TRBJ1-5, with 7 nucleotides matching TRBD1. In germline, CDR1 is MDHEN, CDR2 SYDVKM. J was trimmed by 2 bases and V by 6 bases; bases with no gene match: 7. CDR3 length equals 15 residues. CDR3 bases: TGTGCCAGCAGACCACAGGGGCAGGGCAATCAGCCCCAGCATTTT. Its protein is CASRPQGQGNQPQHF.

The chain employs TRBV18 and TRBJ1-1; 10 nucleotides line up with TRBD1. Losses at the gene ends were 2 bases for V and 8 bases for J; bases not matched to a gene: 8. Germline V gene lookup returns CDR1 KGHSH and CDR2 LQKENI. This CDR3 comprises 15 residues. CDR3 coding DNA: TGTGCCAGCTCACCAGGGACAGGGGCCCTTTGGGAAGCTTTCTTT. Residues: CASSPGTGALWEAFF.

In its sample, this clone was seen a few times. V usage is TRBV5-1 and J usage is TRBJ2-5, with TRBD1 as a possible D gene (6 bases). The CDR3 covers 13 residues. Trimming took off 4 bases at V and 5 bases at J, with 12 bases between the two ends. CDR1 and CDR2 (germline): SGHRS, YFSETQ. CDR3 protein: CASSPGTRETQYF. In DNA form, the CDR3 reads TGCGCCAGCAGCCCCGGGACACGTGAGACCCAGTACTTC.

This chain uses TRBV7-2 with TRBJ2-3; 10 positions agree with TRBD1. The CDR3 loop spans 15 amino acids. The ends lost 5 bases at V and 2 bases at J; junction bases unmatched: 4. Germline loops: CDR1 SGHTA, CDR2 FQGNSA. CDR3 sequence: CASSPGQGTTDTQYF. The CDR3 DNA follows: TGTGCCAGCAGCCCGGGACAGGGGACCACAGATACGCAGTATTTT.

The gene calls are TRBV5-1 and TRBJ2-1; D possibly corresponds to TRBD1 (6 bases). Germline V gives CDR1 SGHRS, CDR2 YFSETQ. V lost 0 bases, J lost 2 bases, and 12 bases lay in between. There are 16 residues in the CDR3. CDR3 sequence (DNA): TGCGCCAGCAGCTTGGGCCGGGACATACCCTACAATGAGCAGTTCTTC. This encodes CASSLGRDIPYNEQFF. Drawing the rest from reference TRBV5-1 and TRBJ2-1, the complete variable domain is KAGVTQTPRYLIKTRGQQVTLSCSPISGHRSVSWYQQTPGQGLQFLFEYFSETQRNKGNFPGRFSGRQFSNSRSEMNVSTLELGDSALYLCASSLGRDIPYNEQFFGPGTRLTVL.

This sequence joins TRBV18 and TRBJ2-7, with D possibly being TRBD1 (7 bases). Deletions cut 4 bases from V and 7 bases from J, with 20 bases between. CDR1 is KGHSH, CDR2 LQKENI, per germline. The CDR3 is 15 amino acids. CDR3 protein: CASSLGTASAGEQYF. CDR3 DNA: TGTGCCAGCTCACTCGGGACAGCATCCGCGGGAGAGCAGTACTTC.

V and J are TRBV2 and TRBJ2-3; weak D call: TRBD2 (6 bases). Trimming stripped 2 bases from V and 6 bases from J, with 9 bases between. Germline CDR1 reads SNHLY; CDR2 reads FYNNEI. CDR3 length: 13 residues. CDR3 sequence reads: CASSEWGVDTQYF. The DNA for the CDR3 is TGTGCCAGCAGTGAATGGGGGGTGGATACGCAGTATTTT. Looking up the rest from reference TRBV2 and TRBJ2-3 gives the full variable domain: EPEVTQTPSHQVTQMGQEVILRCVPISNHLYFYWYRQILGQKVEFLVSFYNNEISEKSEIFDDQFSVERPDGSNFTLKIRSTKLEDSAMYFCASSEWGVDTQYFGPGTRLTVL.

The rearrangement joins TRBV18 to TRBJ2-7, with a weak D call TRBD1 (7 bases). CDR3 length: 14 residues. V lost 3 bases and J 3 bases, leaving 12 bases between the germline ends. Per germline, CDR1 KGHSH and CDR2 LQKENI. The CDR3 is CASSPGRQGYEQYF. The DNA for the CDR3 is TGTGCCAGCTCACCCGGGAGACAGGGCTACGAGCAGTACTTC.

The V call is TRBV1, the J call TRBJ2-5; the listed D gene, TRBD2, was not tested against the DNA. TRBV1 is assigned pseudogene status. The CDR3 loop spans 17 amino acids. In DNA, the CDR3 is TGCACCAGCAGCCAAGGCGATGCGGGGGTGTACCAAGAGACCCAGTACTTC. It specifies CTSSQGDAGVYQETQYF.

The chain has TRBV7-9 and TRBJ1-2, with 10 bases lining up with TRBD1. Trimming at V came to 5 bases and at J to 7 bases, leaving 4 bases not matched to a gene. This CDR3 region has 13 residues. Germline assignment: CDR1 SEHNR and CDR2 FQNEAQ (reference sequence). CDR3 residues: CASSPGQGFGYTF. CDR3 DNA: TGTGCCAGCAGCCCGGGACAGGGGTTTGGCTACACCTTC.

The sample holds one count of this clone. This chain connects TRBV5-1 to TRBJ1-2, with TRBD1 identical over 10 bases. V dropped 4 bases and J dropped 0; count of bases not matched to a gene: 9. The CDR3 covers 17 residues. The germline V gene has CDR1 SGHRS and CDR2 YFSETQ. CDR3 protein: CASSKGTGEGANYGYTF. In nucleotides, the CDR3 is TGCGCCAGCAGCAAAGGGACAGGGGAAGGGGCTAACTATGGCTACACCTTC.

This chain uses TRBV9 with TRBJ2-3; D possibly corresponds to TRBD1 (5 bases). V was clipped by 0 bases and J by 3 bases, with 8 bases between them. The CDR3 extends over 14 amino acids. Looked up from germline, CDR1 is SGDLS and CDR2 is YYNGEE. In DNA form, the CDR3 reads TGTGCCAGCAGCGTAGCCGACAGAACAGATACGCAGTATTTT. Protein: CASSVADRTDTQYF.

This chain connects TRBV11-2 to TRBJ2-3; a possible D gene is TRBD1 (6 bases). Germline CDR1 SGHAT, CDR2 FQNNGV. The CDR3 totals 14 residues. The ends were cut back, 2 bases at V and 7 bases at J, with 13 bases in the middle. The CDR3 DNA sequence: TGTGCCAGCAGCTTATCCCGGGACACTAATACGCAGTATTTT. It yields the protein CASSLSRDTNTQYF.

This clone was picked up one time. The CDR3 protein is CASEPRDIHSYEQYF. CDR3 DNA sequence: TGTGCCAGCGAGCCTAGGGACATTCACTCCTACGAGCAGTACTTC. The chain carries TRBV6-6 and TRBJ2-7, with D possibly matching TRBD1 (6 bases). The CDR3 loop spans 15 amino acids. The ends were cut back, 8 bases at V and 0 bases at J, with 17 bases in the middle. Germline V gene lookup returns CDR1 MNHNY and CDR2 SVGAGI (reference sequence).

This sequence joins TRBV5-1 and TRBJ1-2; D is perhaps TRBD1 (5 bases). CDR3 length: 13 residues. Trimming cost V 4 bases and J 4 bases, with 11 bases left between them. From germline, CDR1 is SGHRS and CDR2 YFSETQ. CDR3 protein: CASSREGSYGYTF. CDR3 bases: TGCGCCAGCAGCCGGGAGGGGAGCTATGGCTACACCTTC.

The chain recombines TRBV3-1 (or the pseudogene TRBV3-2) with TRBJ2-5; D possibly corresponds to TRBD1 (5 bases). Trimming removed 0 bases from V and 7 bases from J, with 15 bases in between. This CDR3 has 15 amino acids. Germline CDR1 is LGHDT and CDR2 is YNNKEL (reference sequence). The CDR3 region has the DNA TGTGCCAGCAGCCAAGAGGCAGGGTTTTGGGGGACCCAGTACTTC. Translating gives CASSQEAGFWGTQYF.

The chain links TRBV2 to TRBJ1-4; tentatively, D is TRBD1 (5 bases). Germline lookup yields CDR1 SNHLY and CDR2 FYNNEI. Deletions cut 7 bases from V and 0 bases from J, with 9 bases between. CDR3 length: 14 amino acids. This chain's CDR3 is CASTKGATNEKLFF. CDR3 nucleotides: TGTGCCAGCACCAAAGGGGCAACTAATGAAAAACTGTTTTTT.

The chain couples TRBV28 to TRBJ1-6, with D unclear. This CDR3 spans 12 amino acids. Germline loops: CDR1 MDHEN, CDR2 SYDVKM. The V end lost 5 bases, the J end lost 10 bases, and 9 bases lay between the germline ends. The CDR3 DNA follows: TGTGCCAGCAGTCGGCCGAGGTCACCCCTCCACTTT. Translating gives CASSRPRSPLHF.